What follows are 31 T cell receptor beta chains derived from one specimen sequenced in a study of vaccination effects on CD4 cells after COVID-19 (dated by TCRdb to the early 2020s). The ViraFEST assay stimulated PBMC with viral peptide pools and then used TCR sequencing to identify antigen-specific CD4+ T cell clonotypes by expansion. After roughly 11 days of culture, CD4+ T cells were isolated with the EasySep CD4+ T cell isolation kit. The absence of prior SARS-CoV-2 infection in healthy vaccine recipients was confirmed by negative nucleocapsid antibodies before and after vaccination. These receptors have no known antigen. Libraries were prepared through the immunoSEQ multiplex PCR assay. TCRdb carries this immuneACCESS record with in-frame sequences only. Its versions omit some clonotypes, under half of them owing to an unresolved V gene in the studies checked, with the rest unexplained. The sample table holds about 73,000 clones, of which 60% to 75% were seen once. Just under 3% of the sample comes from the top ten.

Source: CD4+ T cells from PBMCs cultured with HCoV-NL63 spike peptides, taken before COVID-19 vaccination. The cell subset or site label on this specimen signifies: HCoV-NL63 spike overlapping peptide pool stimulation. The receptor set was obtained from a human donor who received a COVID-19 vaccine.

CDR3 coding DNA: TGTGCCAGCAGTGTACACGGTGCGAACACCGGGGAGCTGTTTTTT. Translation: CASSVHGANTGELFF. The chain recombines TRBV25-1 with TRBJ2-2; no clear D gene. Germline-derived CDR1 and CDR2 are MGHDK and SYGVNS. V lost 4 bases and J lost 0, with 9 bases in between. CDR3 length: 15 amino acids.

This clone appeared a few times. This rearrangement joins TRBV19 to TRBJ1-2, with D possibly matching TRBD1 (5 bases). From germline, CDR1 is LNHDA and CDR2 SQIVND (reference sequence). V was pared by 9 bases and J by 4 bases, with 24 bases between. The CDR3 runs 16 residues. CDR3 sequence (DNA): TGTGCCAGCGCCAACGACGGGGGGGGGAGCGGCTATGGCTACACCTTC. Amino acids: CASANDGGGSGYGYTF.

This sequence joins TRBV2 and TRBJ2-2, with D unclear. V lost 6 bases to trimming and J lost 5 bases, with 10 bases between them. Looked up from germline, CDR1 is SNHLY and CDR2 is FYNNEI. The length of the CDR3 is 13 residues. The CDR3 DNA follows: TGTGCCAGCAGGGACGATGGGACCGGGGAGCTGTTTTTT. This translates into CASRDDGTGELFF.

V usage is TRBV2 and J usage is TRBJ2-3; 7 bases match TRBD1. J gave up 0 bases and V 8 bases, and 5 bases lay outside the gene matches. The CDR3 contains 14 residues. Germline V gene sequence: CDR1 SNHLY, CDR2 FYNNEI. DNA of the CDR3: TGTGCCAGCCGCCGGGACAGAAGCACAGATACGCAGTATTTT. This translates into CASRRDRSTDTQYF.

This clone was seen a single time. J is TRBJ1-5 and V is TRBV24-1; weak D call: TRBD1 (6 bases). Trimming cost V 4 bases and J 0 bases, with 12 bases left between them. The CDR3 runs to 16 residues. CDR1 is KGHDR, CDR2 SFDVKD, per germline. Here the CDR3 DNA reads TGTGCCACCAGTGACAGACAGGATCATAGCAATCAGCCCCAGCATTTT. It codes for CATSDRQDHSNQPQHF.

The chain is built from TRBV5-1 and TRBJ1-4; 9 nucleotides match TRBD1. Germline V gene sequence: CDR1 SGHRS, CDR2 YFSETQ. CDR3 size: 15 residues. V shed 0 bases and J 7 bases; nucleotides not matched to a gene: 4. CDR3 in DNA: TGCGCCAGCAGCTTGGATGGGACAGGGAGTGAAAAACTGTTTTTT. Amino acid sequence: CASSLDGTGSEKLFF.

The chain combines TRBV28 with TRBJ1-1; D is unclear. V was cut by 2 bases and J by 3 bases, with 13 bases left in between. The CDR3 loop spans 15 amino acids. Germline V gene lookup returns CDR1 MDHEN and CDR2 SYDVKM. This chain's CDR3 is CASSLSGKLDTEAFF. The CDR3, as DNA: TGTGCCAGCAGTTTAAGCGGAAAGCTGGACACTGAAGCTTTCTTT.

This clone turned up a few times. The CDR3 nucleotides read TGTGCCAGCAGAGAGAGCTCCTACGAGCAGTACGTC. It codes for CASRESSYEQYV. The chain joins TRBV2 to TRBJ2-7; D uncertain. Trimming removed 6 bases from V and 0 bases from J, with 6 bases in between. The CDR3 length is 12 residues. Per germline, CDR1 SNHLY and CDR2 FYNNEI.

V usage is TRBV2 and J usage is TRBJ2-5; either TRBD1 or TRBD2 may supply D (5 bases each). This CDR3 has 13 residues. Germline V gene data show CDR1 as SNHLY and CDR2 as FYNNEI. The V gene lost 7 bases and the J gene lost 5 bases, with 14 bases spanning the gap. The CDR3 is CASTGTTGETQYF. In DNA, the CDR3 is TGTGCCAGCACCGGGACCACGGGGGAGACCCAGTACTTC.

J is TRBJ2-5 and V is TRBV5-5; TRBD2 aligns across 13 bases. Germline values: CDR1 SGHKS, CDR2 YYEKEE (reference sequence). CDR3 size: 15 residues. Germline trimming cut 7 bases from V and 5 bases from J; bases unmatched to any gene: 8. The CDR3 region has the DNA TGTGCCAGCTCCACTAGCGGGGGGGCCGGGGAGACCCAGTACTTC. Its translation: CASSTSGGAGETQYF.

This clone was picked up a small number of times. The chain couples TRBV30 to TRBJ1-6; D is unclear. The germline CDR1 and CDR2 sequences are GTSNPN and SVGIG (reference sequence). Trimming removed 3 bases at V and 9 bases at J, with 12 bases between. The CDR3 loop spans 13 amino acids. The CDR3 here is CAWRGSRFSPLHF. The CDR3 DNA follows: TGTGCCTGGAGGGGGAGTCGGTTTTCACCCCTCCACTTT.

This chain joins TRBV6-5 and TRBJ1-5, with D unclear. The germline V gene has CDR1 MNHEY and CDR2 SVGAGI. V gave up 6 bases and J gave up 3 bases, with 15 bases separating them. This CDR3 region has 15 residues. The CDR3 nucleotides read TGTGCCAGCAGCCTTCCAGGCGGAATCAATCAGCCCCAGCATTTT. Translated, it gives CASSLPGGINQPQHF.

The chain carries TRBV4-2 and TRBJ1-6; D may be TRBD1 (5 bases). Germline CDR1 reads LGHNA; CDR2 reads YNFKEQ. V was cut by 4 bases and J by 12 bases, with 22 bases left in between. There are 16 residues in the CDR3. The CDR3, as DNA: TGTGCCAGCAGCCCAAAGCTCCGGGACGGTTCTATACCCCTCCACTTT. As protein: CASSPKLRDGSIPLHF.

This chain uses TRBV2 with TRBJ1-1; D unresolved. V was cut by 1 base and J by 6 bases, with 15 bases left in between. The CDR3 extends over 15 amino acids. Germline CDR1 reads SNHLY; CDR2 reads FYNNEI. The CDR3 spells CASSEDFGRRAEAFF. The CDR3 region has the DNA TGTGCCAGCAGTGAAGATTTCGGACGACGGGCTGAAGCTTTCTTT.

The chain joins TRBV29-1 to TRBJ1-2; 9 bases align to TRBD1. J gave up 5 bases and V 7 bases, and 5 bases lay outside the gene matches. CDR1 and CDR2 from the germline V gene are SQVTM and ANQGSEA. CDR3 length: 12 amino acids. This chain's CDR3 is CSAPGQGYGYTF. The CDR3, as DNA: TGCAGCGCTCCGGGACAGGGATATGGCTACACCTTC.

This CDR3 reads CASSRTVTLSYNEQFF. Here the CDR3 DNA reads TGTGCCAGCAGCAGGACGGTGACCCTCTCCTACAATGAGCAGTTCTTC. The V gene is TRBV7-6, the J gene TRBJ2-1; D is unresolved. With 5 bases removed from V and 0 bases from J, the gap between germline ends came to 14 bases. This CDR3 has 16 residues. CDR1 is SGHVS and CDR2 is FNYEAQ in the germline V gene.

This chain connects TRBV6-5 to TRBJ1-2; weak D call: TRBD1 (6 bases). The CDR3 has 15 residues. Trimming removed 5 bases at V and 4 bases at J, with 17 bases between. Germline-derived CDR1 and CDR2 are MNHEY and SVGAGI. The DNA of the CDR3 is TGTGCCAGCAGTACGGACAGTCACCTGGCCTATGGCTACACCTTC. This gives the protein CASSTDSHLAYGYTF.

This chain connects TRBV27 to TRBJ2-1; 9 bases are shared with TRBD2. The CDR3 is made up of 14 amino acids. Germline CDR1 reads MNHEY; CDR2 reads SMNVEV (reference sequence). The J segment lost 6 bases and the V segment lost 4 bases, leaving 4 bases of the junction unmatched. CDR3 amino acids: CASSSLAGSNEQFF. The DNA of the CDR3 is TGTGCCAGCAGTTCCCTAGCGGGGTCCAATGAGCAGTTCTTC.

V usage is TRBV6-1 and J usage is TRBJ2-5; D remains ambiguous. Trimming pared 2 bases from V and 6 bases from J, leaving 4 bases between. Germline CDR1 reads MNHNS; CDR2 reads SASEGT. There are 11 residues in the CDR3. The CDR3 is CASSETKTQYF. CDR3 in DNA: TGTGCCAGCAGTGAAACGAAGACCCAGTACTTC.

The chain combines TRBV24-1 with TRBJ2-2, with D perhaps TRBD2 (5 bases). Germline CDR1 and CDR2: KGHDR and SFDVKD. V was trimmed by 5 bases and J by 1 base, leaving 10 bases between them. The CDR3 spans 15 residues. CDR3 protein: CATSAGIVNTGELFF. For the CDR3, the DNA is TGTGCCACCAGTGCCGGGATAGTGAACACCGGGGAGCTGTTTTTT.

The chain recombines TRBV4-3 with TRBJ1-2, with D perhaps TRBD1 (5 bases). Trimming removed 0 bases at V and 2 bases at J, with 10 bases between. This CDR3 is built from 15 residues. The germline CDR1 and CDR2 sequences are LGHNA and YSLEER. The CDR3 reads CASSQDRGGNYGYTF. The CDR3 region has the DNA TGCGCCAGCAGCCAAGATCGCGGGGGGAACTATGGCTACACCTTC.

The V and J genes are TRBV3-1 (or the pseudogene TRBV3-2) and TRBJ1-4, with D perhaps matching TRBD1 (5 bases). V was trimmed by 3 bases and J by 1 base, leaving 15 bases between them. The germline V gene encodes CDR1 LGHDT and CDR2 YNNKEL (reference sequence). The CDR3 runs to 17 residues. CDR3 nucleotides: TGTGCCAGCAGCCACAGCCGCCTTCAGGGAACTAATGAAAAACTGTTTTTT. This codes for CASSHSRLQGTNEKLFF.

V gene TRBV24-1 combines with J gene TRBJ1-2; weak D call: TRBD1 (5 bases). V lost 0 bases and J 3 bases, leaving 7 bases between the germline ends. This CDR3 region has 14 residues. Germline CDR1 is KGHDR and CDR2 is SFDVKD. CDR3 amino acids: CATSDLRGDYGYTF. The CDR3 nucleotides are TGTGCCACCAGTGATTTGAGGGGAGACTATGGCTACACCTTC.

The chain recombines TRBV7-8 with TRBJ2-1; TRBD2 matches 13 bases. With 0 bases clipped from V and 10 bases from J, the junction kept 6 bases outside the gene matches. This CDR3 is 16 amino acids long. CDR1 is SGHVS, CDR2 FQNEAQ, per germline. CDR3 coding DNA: TGTGCCAGCAGCTTAGCGCCGGGACTAGCGGGGCCGGAGCAGTTCTTC. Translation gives CASSLAPGLAGPEQFF.

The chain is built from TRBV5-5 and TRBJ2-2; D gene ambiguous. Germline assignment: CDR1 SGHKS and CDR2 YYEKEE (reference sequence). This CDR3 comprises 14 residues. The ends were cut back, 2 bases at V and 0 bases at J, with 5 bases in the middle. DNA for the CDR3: TGTGCCAGCAGCTTACAGCCGAACACCGGGGAGCTGTTTTTT. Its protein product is CASSLQPNTGELFF.

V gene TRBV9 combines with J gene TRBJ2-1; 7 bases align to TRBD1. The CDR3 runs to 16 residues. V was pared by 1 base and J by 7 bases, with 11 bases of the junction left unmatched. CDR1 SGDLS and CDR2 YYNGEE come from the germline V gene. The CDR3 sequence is CASSVNRQGGRNEQFF. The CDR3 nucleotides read TGTGCCAGCAGCGTAAATCGACAGGGTGGGAGAAATGAGCAGTTCTTC.

The CDR3: CAWTRDKYNSPLHF. CDR3 sequence (DNA): TGTGCCTGGACCAGGGACAAGTATAATTCACCCCTCCACTTT. The chain combines TRBV30 with TRBJ1-6; perhaps TRBD1 as D (6 bases). The V and J ends lost 4 bases and 4 bases respectively, with 11 bases between them. The CDR3 has 14 residues. Germline CDR1 is GTSNPN and CDR2 is SVGIG (reference sequence).

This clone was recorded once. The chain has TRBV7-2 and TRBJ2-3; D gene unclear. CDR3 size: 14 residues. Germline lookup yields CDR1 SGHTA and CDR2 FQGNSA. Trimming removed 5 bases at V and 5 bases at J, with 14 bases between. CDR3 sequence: CASSPPYRQDTQYF. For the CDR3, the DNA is TGTGCCAGCAGCCCCCCGTACCGTCAAGATACGCAGTATTTT.

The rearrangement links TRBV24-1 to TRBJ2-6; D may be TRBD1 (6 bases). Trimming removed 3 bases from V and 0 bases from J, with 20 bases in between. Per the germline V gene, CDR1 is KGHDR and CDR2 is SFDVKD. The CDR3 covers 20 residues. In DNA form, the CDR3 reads TGTGCCACCAGTGATCCGACGCACAGGGACCCTAGCTCTGGGGCCAACGTCCTGACTTTC. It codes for CATSDPTHRDPSSGANVLTF.

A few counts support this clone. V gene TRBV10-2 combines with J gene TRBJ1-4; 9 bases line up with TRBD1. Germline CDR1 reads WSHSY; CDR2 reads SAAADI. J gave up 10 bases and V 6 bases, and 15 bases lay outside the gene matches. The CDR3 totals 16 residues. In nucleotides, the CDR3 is TGCGCCAGCAGACGGGGAGGGACAGGGAATTTCGGAAAACTGTTTTTT. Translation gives CASRRGGTGNFGKLFF.

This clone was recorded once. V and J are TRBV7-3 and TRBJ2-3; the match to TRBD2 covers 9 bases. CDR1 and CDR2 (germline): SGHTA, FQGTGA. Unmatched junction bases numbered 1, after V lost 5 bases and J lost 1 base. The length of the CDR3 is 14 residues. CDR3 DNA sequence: TGTGCCAGCAGCGCGGGGGGGGGCACAGATACGCAGTATTTT. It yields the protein CASSAGGGTDTQYF. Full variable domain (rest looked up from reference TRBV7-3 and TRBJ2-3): GAGVSQTPSNKVTEKGKYVELRCDPISGHTALYWYRQSLGQGPEFLIYFQGTGAADDSGLPNDRFFAVRPEGSVSTLKIQRTERGDSAVYLCASSAGGGTDTQYFGPGTRLTVL.